These T cell receptor beta chains were read from a single sample in a study of blood T cell repertoires in COVID-19. Sequenced by immunoSEQ multiplex PCR; TCRdb stores in-frame clones only, minus some. The top ten clones hold roughly 1.2% of a sample with 250,000 to 300,000 clones, approximately 91% of them seen once. Sample: PBMCs or T cells enriched from blood (not recorded which). The receptors here all came from a human donor in a cohort exposed to, infected with or recovered from COVID-19 (not recorded which). The donor label of this sample is uncertain. Each CDR3 is given with its conserved first and last residue. The D gene is left open where the match is weak. Size is omitted from some rows. Given values are once, few, many or a class for expanded clones.

J: TRBJ2-5
D: -
V: TRBV27
size: -
DNA: TGTGCCAGCAGGGGCACCAGGGGTCAAGAGACCCAGTACTTC
CDR3: CASRGTRGQETQYF

J: TRBJ2-1
D: TRBD2
V: TRBV19
size: -
DNA: TGTGCCAGTAGTTTGGGACTAGCGGGGGGAAGCTCCTACAATGAGCAGTTCTTC
CDR3: CASSLGLAGGSSYNEQFF

J: TRBJ2-1
D: -
V: TRBV4-3
size: -
DNA: TGCGCCAGCAGCCAAGATCGTCCACAGGGGGGGAATGAGCAGTTCTTC
CDR3: CASSQDRPQGGNEQFF

J: TRBJ2-7
D: -
V: TRBV7-9
size: -
DNA: TGTGCCAGCAGACAAACGTTCCAGGGATACTCCTACGAGCAGTACTTC
CDR3: CASRQTFQGYSYEQYF

J: TRBJ1-1
D: -
V: TRBV29-1
size: -
DNA: TGCAGCGTTGTAGAGGGACAACGAGGGGCCACTGAAGCTTTCTTT
CDR3: CSVVEGQRGATEAFF

J: TRBJ1-3
D: -
V: TRBV9
size: -
DNA: TGTGCCAGCAGCCCCGGGGGGGGAACGTGGGGAAACACCATATATTTT
CDR3: CASSPGGGTWGNTIYF

J: TRBJ1-1
D: TRBD1
V: TRBV19
size: -
DNA: TGTGCCAGTAGTATGGGGATCGACAGGGACCAAGCTTTCTTT
CDR3: CASSMGIDRDQAFF

J: TRBJ2-4
D: TRBD1
V: TRBV9
size: -
DNA: TGTGCCAGCAGTTTGACAGGGAGCAAAAACATTCAGTACTTC
CDR3: CASSLTGSKNIQYF

J: TRBJ2-7
D: TRBD1
V: TRBV4-3
size: -
DNA: TGCGCCAGCAGCCCCCGGGACAGGGTCGACGAGCAGTACTTC
CDR3: CASSPRDRVDEQYF

J: TRBJ2-2
D: -
V: TRBV2
size: -
DNA: TGTGCCAGCATCATCCTGGGGGCAGGGAAGGACACCGGGGAGCTGTTTTTT
CDR3: CASIILGAGKDTGELFF

J: TRBJ1-5
D: TRBD1
V: TRBV18
size: -
DNA: TGTGCCAGCTCACCCCGGGACAGTGATCACCCCCAGCATTTT
CDR3: CASSPRDSDHPQHF

J: TRBJ2-7
D: -
V: TRBV14
size: -
DNA: TGTGCCAGCAGCCACCTAAGGGGGGGTCTCTCCGAGCAGTACTTC
CDR3: CASSHLRGGLSEQYF

J: TRBJ2-3
D: TRBD2
V: TRBV9
size: -
DNA: TGTGCCAGCTCATCGCGGGGGGTATCTAGCACAGATACGCAGTATTTT
CDR3: CASSSRGVSSTDTQYF

J: TRBJ1-6
D: -
V: TRBV19
size: -
DNA: TGTGCCAGTAGTATTCGTAGAGGTCTGTTGAATTCACCCCTCCACTTT
CDR3: CASSIRRGLLNSPLHF

J: TRBJ2-7
D: TRBD1
V: TRBV5-6
size: -
DNA: TGTGCCAGCAGCTGGACGCCTACAGGGGGCGTCTGGGAGCAGTACTTC
CDR3: CASSWTPTGGVWEQYF

J: TRBJ2-1
D: TRBD2
V: TRBV2
size: -
DNA: TGTGCCAGCCGTGGACTAGGCGATGAGCAGTTCTTC
CDR3: CASRGLGDEQFF

J: TRBJ2-2
D: -
V: TRBV19
size: -
DNA: TGTGCCAGTAGTATAAGGAGACAGGCAGGGACCGGGGAGCTGTTTTTT
CDR3: CASSIRRQAGTGELFF

J: TRBJ1-5
D: -
V: TRBV4-1
size: once
DNA: TGCGCCAGCAGGCAAACCCTACGGGGGAATCAGCCCCAGCATTTT
CDR3: CASRQTLRGNQPQHF

J: TRBJ2-1
D: -
V: TRBV9
size: -
DNA: TGTGCCAGCAGCCAGGAGGGAGGTGAGCAGTTCTTC
CDR3: CASSQEGGEQFF

J: TRBJ2-7
D: -
V: TRBV27
size: -
DNA: TGTGCCAGCATAGGACAGACCCTATACGAGCAGTACTTC
CDR3: CASIGQTLYEQYF

J: TRBJ1-2
D: -
V: TRBV28
size: once
DNA: TGTGCCAGCAGTTTAAGGCGAGGACAGCCTAACTATGGCTACACCTTC
CDR3: CASSLRRGQPNYGYTF

J: TRBJ1-2
D: -
V: TRBV5-6
size: -
DNA: TGTGCCAGCAGCTCACTCGTACGGACTTTTTTGACCGGCTACACCTTC
CDR3: CASSSLVRTFLTGYTF

J: TRBJ1-1
D: TRBD1
V: TRBV7-2
size: -
DNA: TGTGCCAGCAGTCTTATCCTGGACAGGGGCACTGAAGCTTTCTTT
CDR3: CASSLILDRGTEAFF

J: TRBJ1-5
D: -
V: TRBV10-2
size: once
DNA: TGCGCCAGCAGTGAAGGAGATAGCAATCAGCCCCAGCATTTT
CDR3: CASSEGDSNQPQHF

J: TRBJ2-7
D: TRBD2
V: TRBV4-1
size: -
DNA: TGCGCCAGCAGCCCCATAACTAGCGGGGGCCCGAGATCCTACGAGCAGTACTTC
CDR3: CASSPITSGGPRSYEQYF

J: TRBJ2-3
D: TRBD2
V: TRBV5-1
size: -
DNA: TGCGCCAGCAGCCCCGTGGGGGGGAGCACAGATACGCAGTATTTT
CDR3: CASSPVGGSTDTQYF

J: TRBJ1-2
D: TRBD1
V: TRBV4-3
size: -
DNA: TGCGCCAGCAGCCAGTTGACAGGGATTAACTATGGCTACACCTTC
CDR3: CASSQLTGINYGYTF

J: TRBJ2-7
D: -
V: TRBV5-1
size: -
DNA: TGCGCCAGCAGCTCTCAGGGTCAAGTCGTTATCTACGAGCAGTACTTC
CDR3: CASSSQGQVVIYEQYF

J: TRBJ1-1
D: -
V: TRBV6-6
size: once
DNA: TGTGCCAGTAAAATGATTGAGGAAACTGAAGCTTTCTTT
CDR3: CASKMIEETEAFF

J: TRBJ1-6
D: -
V: TRBV7-8
size: -
DNA: TGTGCCAGCAGCGCTATTAACAGGGTGTTTAATTCACCCCTCCACTTT
CDR3: CASSAINRVFNSPLHF

J: TRBJ2-1
D: -
V: TRBV3-1/TRBV3-2
size: -
DNA: TGTGCCAGCAGCCAAGTCTGGGGGGGCGGGTACAATGAGCAGTTCTTC
CDR3: CASSQVWGGGYNEQFF

J: TRBJ1-5
D: -
V: TRBV7-2
size: -
DNA: TGTGCCAGCAGACCACCCGGGGGCAATCAGCCCCAGCATTTT
CDR3: CASRPPGGNQPQHF

J: TRBJ1-2
D: TRBD1
V: TRBV24-1
size: -
DNA: TGTGCCACCAGTGATTTGGCAGGGGGTGGCGGCTACACCTTC
CDR3: CATSDLAGGGGYTF

J: TRBJ2-2
D: -
V: TRBV11-3
size: -
DNA: TGTGCCAGCAGCTCCCCGACTGTGCTGACCGGGGAGCTGTTTTTT
CDR3: CASSSPTVLTGELFF

J: TRBJ1-3
D: -
V: TRBV5-5
size: few
DNA: TGTGCCAGCAGCTTGATTGGGGCAGGGATATCTGGAAACACCATATATTTT
CDR3: CASSLIGAGISGNTIYF

J: TRBJ1-4
D: -
V: TRBV21-1
size: -
DNA: TGTGCCAGCAGCAGGGACAGGGGGCGCGAAAAACTGTTTTTT
CDR3: CASSRDRGREKLFF

J: TRBJ2-7
D: -
V: TRBV7-2
size: -
DNA: TGTGCCAGCAGCTCCCTGGCTGGCTCCGAGCAGTACTTC
CDR3: CASSSLAGSEQYF

J: TRBJ1-1
D: -
V: TRBV9
size: -
DNA: TGTGCCAGCAGCGGGAGGACGGGCGTGAACACTGAAGCTTTCTTT
CDR3: CASSGRTGVNTEAFF

J: TRBJ1-5
D: -
V: TRBV5-5
size: -
DNA: TGTGCCAGCAGCTTAGGGGGGGAGCCCCAGCATTTT
CDR3: CASSLGGEPQHF

J: TRBJ2-7
D: -
V: TRBV7-9
size: -
DNA: TGTGCCAGCAGCTTACCCCCAGGGATAGGGTACGAGCAGTACTTC
CDR3: CASSLPPGIGYEQYF

J: TRBJ2-7
D: -
V: TRBV19
size: -
DNA: TGTGCCAGTAGTTACAGGGTGGGATCCTACGAGCAGTACTTC
CDR3: CASSYRVGSYEQYF

J: TRBJ1-1
D: -
V: TRBV29-1
size: -
DNA: TGCAGCGTTGTAAAGGGACTAAAGAACACTGAAGCTTTCTTT
CDR3: CSVVKGLKNTEAFF

J: TRBJ1-6
D: -
V: TRBV9
size: -
DNA: TGTGCCAGCAGCGCTGGGGTACAGGGAAAGCCCCTCCACTTT
CDR3: CASSAGVQGKPLHF

J: TRBJ2-2
D: -
V: TRBV5-8
size: -
DNA: TGTGCCAGCAGCTTGCGCGAAACGGGGGAGCTGTTTTTT
CDR3: CASSLRETGELFF

J: TRBJ1-1
D: TRBD1
V: TRBV18
size: -
DNA: TGTGCCAGCTCGCTAACAGGGGATGGGCCCACTGAAGCTTTCTTT
CDR3: CASSLTGDGPTEAFF

J: TRBJ1-1
D: -
V: TRBV5-1
size: -
DNA: TGCGCCAGCAGCTTGGATGCGGCGAACACTGAAGCTTTCTTT
CDR3: CASSLDAANTEAFF

J: TRBJ1-5
D: TRBD1
V: TRBV19
size: -
DNA: TGTGCCAGTAGTATAGTCCACAGGGGGCTACGCGATCAGCCCCAGCATTTT
CDR3: CASSIVHRGLRDQPQHF

J: TRBJ2-5
D: TRBD2
V: TRBV7-3
size: -
DNA: TGTGCCAGCAGCTTACTCCCTAAAACTAGCGGGGGGTTAGCTCAAGAGACCCAGTACTTC
CDR3: CASSLLPKTSGGLAQETQYF

J: TRBJ2-3
D: TRBD2
V: TRBV10-3
size: -
DNA: TGTGCCATCAGATTAGCGGGGGTGACAGATACGCAGTATTTT
CDR3: CAIRLAGVTDTQYF

J: TRBJ1-5
D: TRBD1
V: TRBV2
size: once
DNA: TGTGCCAGCAGTGGACAGGGGAGCAATCAGCCCCAGCATTTT
CDR3: CASSGQGSNQPQHF

J: TRBJ1-5
D: -
V: TRBV7-2
size: few
DNA: TGTGCCAGCAGCTTACAACCGATGCAGGCCCAGCATTTT
CDR3: CASSLQPMQAQHF

J: TRBJ1-2
D: -
V: TRBV19
size: -
DNA: TGTGCCAGTAGTAGGACATATGGCTACACCTTC
CDR3: CASSRTYGYTF

J: TRBJ1-5
D: -
V: TRBV4-2
size: few
DNA: TGTGCCAGCAGCCCCTCAGCGAGTAGCAATCAGCCCCAGCATTTT
CDR3: CASSPSASSNQPQHF